These 2 T cell receptor beta chains share one sample of origin, sequenced in a study of identical twins. Each CDR3 protein gets one entry after TCRdb re-called the 5' RACE reads with MiXCR. The sample shows some 500,000 distinct CDR3 sequences, 13% to 15% of them seen only once. This sample also belongs to another study, concerning yellow fever vaccine responses in identical twins.

Source material: CD4+ T cells sorted from blood. These receptors came from a woman aged 18-35 years in good health.

This clonotype was counted a few times. V is TRBV5-1 and J is TRBJ2-1; 11 nucleotides match TRBD2. The CDR3 totals 14 residues. CDR1 SGHRS and CDR2 YFSETQ come from the germline V gene. With V trimmed by 4 bases and J by 9 bases, 6 bases remained unmatched. CDR3 in DNA: TGCGCCAGCAGCGGCGGACTAGCGGGTACTGAGCAGTTCTTC. The encoded protein is CASSGGLAGTEQFF.

The chain combines TRBV25-1 with TRBJ2-2; 11 bases match TRBD2. Trimming removed 6 bases from V and 9 bases from J; junction bases left unmatched: 12. Germline-derived CDR1 and CDR2 are MGHDK and SYGVNS. The CDR3 is 16 residues long. CDR3 nucleotides: TGTGCCAGCAGAGGTCTAGCGGGGGGCATCGCAAGGGAGCTGTTTTTT. It specifies CASRGLAGGIARELFF.